This T cell receptor beta chain stems from a study of shared clonotypes between healthy human individuals. General observations from the study: Rarefaction exposed incomplete sorted-subset sequencing despite large depth.

With respect to this clone: No antigen is known for it.

The germline gives CDR1 SGHVS, CDR2 FNYEAQ. This CDR3 contains 15 residues. V dropped 5 bases and J dropped 3 bases, with 17 bases sitting between them. Assay used: immunoSEQ multiplex PCR; TCRdb lists only in-frame clones, some missing. The sample includes around 2.1 million clones, 90% to 96% of them seen just once. V is TRBV7-6 and J is TRBJ2-7; TRBD1 or TRBD2 may be the D gene (5 bases each). Source material: naive CD4+ T cells sorted from blood. Described subset: CD45RA+ positively selected. The clonotype was recovered from a man between 18 and 35 years old in good health. In DNA, the CDR3 is TGTGCCAGCAGCATGGGGACCGCTCTGAGCTACGAGCAGTACTTC. It is translated as CASSMGTALSYEQYF.